The clone carrying this T cell receptor beta chain was detected only once. This sample is drawn from a study of blood T cell repertoires in COVID-19. About the research overall: Material from acute and convalescent COVID-19 was sourced from the United States, Italy and Spain. Sources were T cells, B-cell-depleted T cells, or PBMCs; the material itself was cDNA or gDNA.

CDR3 size: 13 residues. Germline values: CDR1 GTSNPN, CDR2 SVGIG (reference sequence). Trimming removed 8 bases at V and 4 bases at J, with 15 bases between. Study processing details: Amplification from reference gene primers served as the basis for estimated nucleated cell counts. The repertoire was sequenced with immunoSEQ multiplex PCR; TCRdb's copy has only in-frame clones and lacks some. V and J calls and clone size follow that table, whereas D and trimming were derived from the DNA. The repertoire includes 70,000 or so clones, 75% to 95% of them detected once, and 5.1% sits in the top ten. The sequence came from a woman aged 18-29 years with acute or convalescent COVID-19. The genes are TRBV30 and TRBJ2-1, with D possibly matching TRBD2 (5 bases). The specimen was peripheral blood. CDR3 sequence (DNA): TGTGCCCTCGCCGAGGGAAATTACAATGAGCAGTTCTTC. Its protein is CALAEGNYNEQFF.